A single sample is the source of the 27 T cell receptor beta chains below, sequenced in a study of CD8 T cells in ankylosing spondylitis. TCRdb called the 5' RACE reads again in MiXCR, with one record for every CDR3 protein. The top ten hold under 20% of the sample, which has more than 600,000 distinct CDR3 sequences, around 19% seen once. For these receptors, no antigen is known. Study findings and constraints: It appeared that ankylosing spondylitis blood was characterized by a TCR beta motif of several highly homologous variants.

Source material: blood, either unsorted or a sorted T cell fraction (not recorded which). The receptors come from a male donor with ankylosing spondylitis.

CDR3 sequence (DNA): TGCGCCAGCAGCCATGAAGGGGGCGACACCGGGGAGCTGTTTTTT. Amino acids: CASSHEGGDTGELFF. The chain recombines TRBV4-1 with TRBJ2-2, with TRBD1 identical over 7 bases. The CDR3 extends over 15 amino acids. Germline V lookup: CDR1 MGHRA, CDR2 YSYEKL. V shed 3 bases and J 3 bases; nucleotides not matched to a gene: 4.

The chain uses TRBV7-9 and TRBJ2-5; TRBD2 aligns across 11 bases. Germline V gene data show CDR1 as SEHNR and CDR2 as FQNEAQ (reference sequence). The CDR3 totals 17 residues. J gave up 1 base and V 5 bases, and 9 bases lay outside the gene matches. DNA of the CDR3: TGTGCCAGCAGCCTAGGTACTAGCGGGGGAGGCCAAGAGACCCAGTACTTC. Its translation is CASSLGTSGGGQETQYF.

This clonotype occurred a few times. This chain connects TRBV6-5 to TRBJ1-2; D remains unclear. This CDR3 has 11 amino acids. V was cut by 0 bases and J by 12 bases, with 8 bases left in between. The germline CDR1 and CDR2 sequences are MNHEY and SVGAGI. The CDR3 nucleotides are TGTGCCAGCAGTTACTCAGGGAAGCACACCTTC. Its protein is CASSYSGKHTF.

The chain uses TRBV20-1 and TRBJ2-2, with 9 bases fitting TRBD2. This CDR3 has 17 amino acids. Germline assignment: CDR1 DFQATT and CDR2 SNEGSKA (reference sequence). The trim removed 0 bases at V and 4 bases at J, leaving 9 bases unmatched. CDR3 amino acids: CSARERLAGRGTGELFF. The DNA for the CDR3 is TGCAGTGCTAGAGAAAGGCTAGCGGGACGGGGCACCGGGGAGCTGTTTTTT.

In its sample, this clonotype was seen a few times. The rearrangement links TRBV2 to TRBJ2-3; TRBD2 agrees at 10 bases. Germline V lookup: CDR1 SNHLY, CDR2 FYNNEI. J was trimmed by 11 bases and V by 8 bases; bases with no gene match: 10. The CDR3 is made up of 13 amino acids. CDR3 in DNA: TGTGCCAGCGGGTATCGAGCGGGGGGGCTGCAGTATTTT. It is translated as CASGYRAGGLQYF. Combining the CDR3 with reference TRBV2 and TRBJ2-3 gives the whole variable domain EPEVTQTPSHQVTQMGQEVILRCVPISNHLYFYWYRQILGQKVEFLVSFYNNEISEKSEIFDDQFSVERPDGSNFTLKIRSTKLEDSAMYFCASGYRAGGLQYFGPGTRLTVL.

This clonotype was observed a few times. The chain is built from TRBV12-3 or TRBV12-4 and TRBJ2-7; 7 nucleotides match TRBD1. V gave up 3 bases and J gave up 2 bases; unmatched junction bases: 4. The CDR3 runs 14 residues. CDR3 nucleotide sequence: TGTGCCAGCAGTTTCAGGGGACAGACCTACGAGCAGTACTTC. Amino acids: CASSFRGQTYEQYF.

The chain couples TRBV7-8 to TRBJ2-7; the match to TRBD1 covers 9 bases. The CDR3 has 17 residues. The J segment lost 1 base and the V segment lost 6 bases, leaving 13 bases of the junction unmatched. Germline CDR1 SGHVS, CDR2 FQNEAQ. The CDR3 region has the DNA TGTGCCAGCAGGCGCACGGGACAGGGACCCATGTCCTACGAGCAGTACTTC. It specifies CASRRTGQGPMSYEQYF.

The gene calls are TRBV2 and TRBJ1-1, with 7 bases identical to TRBD1. The CDR3 sequence is 13 residues long. In germline, CDR1 is SNHLY, CDR2 FYNNEI. J gave up 5 bases and V 4 bases, and 4 bases lay outside the gene matches. This CDR3 reads CASSGQGRTEAFF. The CDR3 DNA follows: TGTGCCAGCAGTGGACAGGGTAGGACTGAAGCTTTCTTT.

The gene calls are TRBV27 and TRBJ2-7, with D possibly being TRBD2 (5 bases). The CDR3 is made up of 18 amino acids. CDR1 MNHEY and CDR2 SMNVEV come from the germline V gene (reference sequence). Trimming removed 0 bases at V and 1 base at J, with 19 bases between. Written as DNA, the CDR3 is TGTGCCAGCAGTTTATCCTCGCTTCCTAGCCCCCTATCCTACGAGCAGTACTTC. It yields the protein CASSLSSLPSPLSYEQYF.

The V gene is TRBV6-2 or TRBV6-3, the J gene TRBJ2-2; TRBD2 matches 7 bases. The CDR3 consists of 16 residues. Per the germline V gene, CDR1 is MNHEY and CDR2 is SVGEGT. The V segment lost 2 bases and the J segment 7 bases; nucleotides outside the gene matches: 10. CDR3 sequence: CASSYEVISGLGELFF. CDR3 DNA: TGTGCCAGCAGTTACGAGGTTATTAGCGGGCTCGGGGAGCTGTTTTTT.

This clonotype was seen many times. The chain has TRBV5-5 and TRBJ2-3; 7 nucleotides match TRBD2. Per the germline V gene, CDR1 is SGHKS and CDR2 is YYEKEE (reference sequence). The V gene end was trimmed by 9 bases and the J gene end by 1 base; junction bases not matched to a gene: 8. The CDR3 is made up of 14 amino acids. The chain's CDR3 is CATSKLAGTDTQYF. CDR3 nucleotides: TGTGCCACCTCCAAGCTAGCGGGCACAGATACGCAGTATTTT.

The chain has TRBV11-2 and TRBJ2-5; TRBD1 agrees at 8 bases. Germline V CDR1 and CDR2: SGHAT, FQNNGV. The CDR3 has 17 amino acids. Losses at the gene ends were 3 bases for V and 5 bases for J; bases not matched to a gene: 14. In nucleotides, the CDR3 is TGTGCCAGCAGCTTGCGTTCGAGACAGGGGAGTTTGGAGACCCAGTACTTC. It translates to CASSLRSRQGSLETQYF. Using reference TRBV11-2 and TRBJ2-5 for the parts outside the CDR3, the full variable domain is EAGVAQSPRYKIIEKRQSVAFWCNPISGHATLYWYQQILGQGPKLLIQFQNNGVVDDSQLPKDRFSAERLKGVDSTLKIQPAKLEDSAVYLCASSLRSRQGSLETQYFGPGTRLLVL.

This clonotype was seen only a few times. V gene TRBV4-2 combines with J gene TRBJ1-5; TRBD1 might be the D (5 bases). Germline assignment: CDR1 LGHNA and CDR2 YNFKEQ. Trimming cost V 3 bases and J 6 bases, with 18 bases left between them. The CDR3 is made up of 16 amino acids. Written as DNA, the CDR3 is TGTGCCAGCAGCCACGCGCCTGGAGGTGGGGGTCAGCCCCAGCATTTT. It specifies CASSHAPGGGGQPQHF.

The genes are TRBV29-1 and TRBJ1-1; D gene uncertain. V lost 6 bases and J lost 5, with 16 bases in between. CDR3 length: 13 amino acids. The germline gives CDR1 SQVTM, CDR2 ANQGSEA. In DNA form, the CDR3 reads TGCAGCGTCGTCGACCGTGGGGAGACTGAAGCTTTCTTT. Encoded protein: CSVVDRGETEAFF.

The chain links TRBV29-1 to TRBJ2-7, with D uncertain. CDR3 length: 12 residues. Trimming pared 0 bases from V and 4 bases from J, leaving 7 bases between. Germline assignment: CDR1 SQVTM and CDR2 ANQGSEA. The CDR3 region is CSVEESSYEQYF. In nucleotides, the CDR3 is TGCAGCGTTGAAGAGTCCAGTTACGAGCAGTACTTC.

This clonotype has just a few counts. This chain joins TRBV7-9 and TRBJ2-1, with 10 bases identical to TRBD2. Trimming cost V 5 bases and J 8 bases; bases outside gene matches: 12. CDR1 is SEHNR, CDR2 FQNEAQ, per germline (reference sequence). This CDR3 has 16 amino acids. The CDR3 DNA follows: TGTGCCAGCAGCCGCCCACCTAGCGGGGGAGTCGATGAGCAGTTCTTC. It yields the protein CASSRPPSGGVDEQFF.

This clonotype was observed a few times. This rearrangement joins TRBV5-1 to TRBJ2-7, with a tentative D call TRBD2 (6 bases). The CDR3 is 15 residues long. Germline values: CDR1 SGHRS, CDR2 YFSETQ. The germline V and J ends were trimmed by 4 bases and 3 bases, with 17 bases remaining between them. CDR3 amino acids: CASSPGPNGGYEQYF. CDR3 nucleotide sequence: TGCGCCAGCAGCCCTGGACCCAACGGGGGCTACGAGCAGTACTTC.

This clonotype was detected a few times. The gene calls are TRBV12-3 or TRBV12-4 and TRBJ1-5, with 8 bases that match TRBD1. This CDR3 spans 15 amino acids. V shed 2 bases and J 6 bases; nucleotides not matched to a gene: 6. CDR3 bases: TGTGCCAGCAGTTTAAGGGGACAGGTTAGTCAGCCCCAGCATTTT. This sequence encodes CASSLRGQVSQPQHF.

The chain has TRBV7-9 and TRBJ1-6; D is undetermined. The germline CDR1 and CDR2 sequences are SEHNR and FQNEAQ (reference sequence). The CDR3 has 14 amino acids. V was clipped by 7 bases and J by 7 bases, with 14 bases between them. Here the CDR3 DNA reads TGTGCCAGCAAGGGCAGCACTACGAATTCACCCCTCCACTTT. Translating it yields CASKGSTTNSPLHF.

There are a few counts of this clonotype. V and J are TRBV29-1 and TRBJ2-1, with TRBD2 matching over 8 bases. This CDR3 comprises 13 residues. The germline CDR1 and CDR2 sequences are SQVTM and ANQGSEA. V was clipped by 5 bases and J by 9 bases; unmatched bases: 9. CDR3 bases: TGCAGCGTTAGGGCAGCGGGAGTGAGTGAGCAGTTCTTC. Translating it yields CSVRAAGVSEQFF.

The table lists this clonotype with a few counts. This chain links TRBV2 with TRBJ1-5, with unresolved D. Germline V gives CDR1 SNHLY, CDR2 FYNNEI. The V and J ends lost 6 bases and 4 bases respectively, with 13 bases between them. This CDR3 has 14 amino acids. CDR3 residues: CASRKDGPNQPQHF. The CDR3 nucleotides read TGTGCCAGCAGGAAGGACGGACCAAATCAGCCCCAGCATTTT. The entire variable domain, with the rest obtained from reference TRBV2 and TRBJ1-5, is as follows: EPEVTQTPSHQVTQMGQEVILRCVPISNHLYFYWYRQILGQKVEFLVSFYNNEISEKSEIFDDQFSVERPDGSNFTLKIRSTKLEDSAMYFCASRKDGPNQPQHFGDGTRLSIL.

This clonotype was counted between two and nine times. V and J are TRBV7-9 and TRBJ2-2; 7 bases fit TRBD1. J lost 3 bases, V lost 3 bases, and 4 bases had no gene match. Germline V gene lookup returns CDR1 SEHNR and CDR2 FQNEAQ (reference sequence). CDR3 size: 15 residues. CDR3 region: CASSLTGLHTGELFF. As DNA, the CDR3 is TGTGCCAGCAGCTTGACAGGGCTTCACACCGGGGAGCTGTTTTTT.

V usage is TRBV5-1 and J usage is TRBJ2-2; possible D gene TRBD1, 6 bases. This CDR3 is 15 amino acids long. Germline V gene data show CDR1 as SGHRS and CDR2 as YFSETQ. V lost 4 bases to trimming and J lost 0 bases, with 10 bases between them. Here the CDR3 reads CASSGAGANTGELFF. The CDR3 bases are TGCGCCAGCAGCGGGGCAGGGGCGAACACCGGGGAGCTGTTTTTT.

This clonotype was observed at least ten times. The V and J genes are TRBV10-2 and TRBJ1-2; D is unresolved. Trimming stripped 4 bases from V and 4 bases from J, with 10 bases between. CDR1 is WSHSY, CDR2 SAAADI, per germline. The CDR3 totals 13 residues. CDR3 protein: CASSAVGPYGYTF. CDR3 nucleotides: TGCGCCAGCAGTGCGGTAGGCCCCTATGGCTACACCTTC.

Here the CDR3 DNA reads TGTGCCAGCAGGGGTTTGGGGGAGGGCCCTCATGAGCAGTTCTTC. Its protein product is CASRGLGEGPHEQFF. The chain combines TRBV12-3 or TRBV12-4 with TRBJ2-1; 7 positions agree with TRBD2. The trim removed 6 bases at V and 8 bases at J, leaving 13 bases unmatched. The CDR3 totals 15 residues.

This clonotype showed up many times. V is TRBV29-1 and J is TRBJ2-7; tentative D call: TRBD2 (7 bases). The CDR3 spans 13 residues. Trimming removed 7 bases at V and 6 bases at J, with 19 bases between. Germline lookup yields CDR1 SQVTM and CDR2 ANQGSEA. The CDR3 sequence: CSAILGGAGEQYF. The CDR3 nucleotides are TGCAGCGCTATATTGGGGGGGGCTGGCGAGCAGTACTTC.

The chain is built from TRBV7-9 and TRBJ2-1; no reliable D call. This CDR3 is built from 14 residues. Trimming took 3 bases from V and 4 from J, leaving 10 bases between them. Germline CDR1 and CDR2: SEHNR and FQNEAQ (reference sequence). The DNA of the CDR3 is TGTGCCAGCAGCTTGTTGGCACATTACAATGAGCAGTTCTTC. Amino acid sequence: CASSLLAHYNEQFF.